The rows below give T cell receptor beta chains drawn from one sample of a study of cytomegalovirus exposure and HLA in healthy donors. Measured with immunoSEQ multiplex PCR; TCRdb has only the in-frame clones, and not every one. The top ten hold 2% to 3% of the sample, which has 200,000 to 250,000 clones, around nine tenths seen once. The sample comprised PBMCs. The source of these receptors is a man in his late teens or twenties in good health and CMV-seronegative. CDR3s include the opening cysteine and the closing phenylalanine or tryptophan.

TRBV27	TRBJ2-2	CASSLSGGWNTGELFF
TRBV19	TRBJ1-2	CASSIEAEIGYTF
TRBV19	TRBJ1-2	CASSIGGSGYGYTF
TRBV28	TRBJ2-5	CASSSGQSQETQYF
TRBV21-1	TRBJ2-1	CASSSKGLENYNEQFF
TRBV2	TRBJ2-3	CASTRDRNTDTQYF
TRBV28	TRBJ1-4	CASSLQGAANEKLFF
TRBV4-3	TRBJ1-6	CASSQVGVSPLHF
TRBV6-1	TRBJ1-5	CASSAQTDQPQHF
TRBV9	TRBJ1-4	CASSIRGQAGEKLFF
TRBV27	TRBJ2-7	CASSFTGASYEQYF
TRBV7-3	TRBJ2-3	CASRPSGKSTDTQYF
TRBV6-1	TRBJ2-1	CASTRRENNEQFF
TRBV7-2	TRBJ2-7	CASSLVGAGLAYEQYF
TRBV27	TRBJ2-3	CASSLKTDHDLPTDTQYF
TRBV23-1	TRBJ2-7	CASESWDIVNEQYF
TRBV5-6	TRBJ2-5	CASSFRVRQGENQETQYF
TRBV27	TRBJ1-1	CASSYIENTEAFF
TRBV6-5	TRBJ1-1	CASSLDRTGRAFF
TRBV4-3	TRBJ1-2	CASSRKGGAGYTF
TRBV27	TRBJ1-3	CASSLTGSSGNTIYF
TRBV18	TRBJ1-2	CASSPPGVRGYGYTF
TRBV29-1	TRBJ1-2	CSDGGNYGYTF
TRBV28	TRBJ2-1	CASSLLASGIGDEQFF
TRBV4-1	TRBJ2-2	CASSPRTVYTGELFF
TRBV6-1	TRBJ2-5	CASSRGAQETQYF
TRBV2	TRBJ1-5	CASTGGINQPQHF
TRBV28	TRBJ1-2	CASSAGRTANYGYTF
TRBV18	TRBJ2-1	CASSVGQYNEQFF
TRBV19	TRBJ2-1	CASSVSSGRGNEQFF
TRBV28	TRBJ1-2	CASSPIPQTVGDGYTF
TRBV20-1	TRBJ2-1	CSASQLDRAFF